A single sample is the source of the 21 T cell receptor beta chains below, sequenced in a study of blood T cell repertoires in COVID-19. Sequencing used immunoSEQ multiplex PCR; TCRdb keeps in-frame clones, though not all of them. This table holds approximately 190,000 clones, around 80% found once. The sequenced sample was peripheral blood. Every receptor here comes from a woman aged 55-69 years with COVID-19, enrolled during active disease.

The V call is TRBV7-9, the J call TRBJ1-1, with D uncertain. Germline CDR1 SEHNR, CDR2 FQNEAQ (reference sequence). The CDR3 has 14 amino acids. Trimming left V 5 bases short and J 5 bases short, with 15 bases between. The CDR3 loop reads CASSPTAVRTEAFF. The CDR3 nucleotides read TGTGCCAGCAGCCCTACGGCGGTGAGGACTGAAGCTTTCTTT.

The CDR3 reads CASSLGVNNEQYF. In nucleotides, the CDR3 is TGTGCCAGCAGCCTGGGAGTGAATAACGAGCAGTACTTC. V is TRBV7-8 and J is TRBJ2-7; TRBD2 is a possible D gene (5 bases). Germline V lookup: CDR1 SGHVS, CDR2 FQNEAQ. Trimming left V 5 bases short and J 5 bases short, with 13 bases between. The CDR3 contains 13 residues.

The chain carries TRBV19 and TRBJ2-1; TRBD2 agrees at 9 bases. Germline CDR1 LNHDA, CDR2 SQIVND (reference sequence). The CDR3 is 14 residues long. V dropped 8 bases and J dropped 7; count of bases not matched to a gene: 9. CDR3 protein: CASVRSGSRNEQFF. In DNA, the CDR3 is TGTGCCAGTGTGCGTAGCGGGAGCAGAAATGAGCAGTTCTTC.

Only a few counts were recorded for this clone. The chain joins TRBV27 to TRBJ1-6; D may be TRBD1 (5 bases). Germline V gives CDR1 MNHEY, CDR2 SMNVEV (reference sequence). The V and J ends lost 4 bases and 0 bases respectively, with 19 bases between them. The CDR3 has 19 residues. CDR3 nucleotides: TGTGCCAGCAGTTATCTACGGGGCGGGGACCGCTCCTATAATTCACCCCTCCACTTT. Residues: CASSYLRGGDRSYNSPLHF.

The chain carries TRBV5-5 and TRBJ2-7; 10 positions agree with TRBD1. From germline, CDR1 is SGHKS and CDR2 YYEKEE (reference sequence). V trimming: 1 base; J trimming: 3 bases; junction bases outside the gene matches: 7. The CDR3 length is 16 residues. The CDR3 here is CASSLSGGDRGYEQYF. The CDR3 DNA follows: TGTGCCAGCAGCTTGTCAGGGGGGGACAGGGGCTACGAGCAGTACTTC.

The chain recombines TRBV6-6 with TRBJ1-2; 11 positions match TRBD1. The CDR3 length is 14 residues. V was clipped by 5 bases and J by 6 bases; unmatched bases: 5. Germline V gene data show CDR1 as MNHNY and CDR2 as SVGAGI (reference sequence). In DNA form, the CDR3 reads TGTGCCAGCAGTCAACCGGACAGGGGGCATGGCTACACCTTC. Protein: CASSQPDRGHGYTF.

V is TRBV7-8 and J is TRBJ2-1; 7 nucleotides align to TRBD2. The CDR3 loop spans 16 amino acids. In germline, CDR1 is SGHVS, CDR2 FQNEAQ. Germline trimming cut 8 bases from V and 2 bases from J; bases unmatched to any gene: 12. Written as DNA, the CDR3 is TGTGCCAGCGGGTTGAGAGTGGGGGGGACCTACAATGAGCAGTTCTTC. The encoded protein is CASGLRVGGTYNEQFF.

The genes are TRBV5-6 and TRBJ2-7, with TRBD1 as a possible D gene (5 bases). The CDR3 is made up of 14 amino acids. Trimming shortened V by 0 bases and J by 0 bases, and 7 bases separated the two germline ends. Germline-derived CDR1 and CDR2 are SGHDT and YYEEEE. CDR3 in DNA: TGTGCCAGCAGCTTGGAGGGGTTCTCCTACGAGCAGTACGTC. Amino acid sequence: CASSLEGFSYEQYV.

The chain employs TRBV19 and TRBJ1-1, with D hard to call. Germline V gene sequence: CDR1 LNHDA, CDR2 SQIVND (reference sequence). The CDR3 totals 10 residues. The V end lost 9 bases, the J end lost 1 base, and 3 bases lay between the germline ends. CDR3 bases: TGTGCCAGCCGGAACACTGAAGCTTTCTTT. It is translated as CASRNTEAFF.

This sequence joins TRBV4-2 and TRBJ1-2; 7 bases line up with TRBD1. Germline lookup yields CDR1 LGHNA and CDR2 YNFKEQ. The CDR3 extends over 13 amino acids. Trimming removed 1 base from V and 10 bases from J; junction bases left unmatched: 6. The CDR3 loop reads CASSQAGTGDYTF. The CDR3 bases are TGTGCCAGCAGCCAAGCCGGAACAGGGGACTACACCTTC.

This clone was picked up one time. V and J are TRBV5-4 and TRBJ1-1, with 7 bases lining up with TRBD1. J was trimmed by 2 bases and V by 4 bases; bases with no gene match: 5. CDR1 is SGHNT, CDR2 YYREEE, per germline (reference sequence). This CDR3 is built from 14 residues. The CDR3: CASSADRANTEAFF. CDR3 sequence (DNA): TGTGCCAGCAGCGCCGACAGGGCCAACACTGAAGCTTTCTTT.

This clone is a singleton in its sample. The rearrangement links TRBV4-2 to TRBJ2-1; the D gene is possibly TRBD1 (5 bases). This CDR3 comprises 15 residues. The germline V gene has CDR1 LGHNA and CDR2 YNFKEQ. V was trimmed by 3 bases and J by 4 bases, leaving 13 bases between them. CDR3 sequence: CASSQLQRGYNEQFF. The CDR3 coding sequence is TGTGCCAGCAGCCAGCTTCAAAGGGGTTACAATGAGCAGTTCTTC.

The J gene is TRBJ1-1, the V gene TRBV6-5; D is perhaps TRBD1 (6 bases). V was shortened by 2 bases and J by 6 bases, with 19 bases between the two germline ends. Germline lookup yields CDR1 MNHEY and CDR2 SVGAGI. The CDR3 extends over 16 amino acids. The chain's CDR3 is CASSYTHAGEGAEAFF. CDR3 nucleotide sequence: TGTGCCAGCAGTTACACCCATGCAGGGGAGGGAGCTGAAGCTTTCTTT.

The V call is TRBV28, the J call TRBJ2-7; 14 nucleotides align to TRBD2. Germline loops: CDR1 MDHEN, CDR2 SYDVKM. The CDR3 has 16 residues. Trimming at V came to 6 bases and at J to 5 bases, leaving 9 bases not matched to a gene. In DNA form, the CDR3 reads TGTGCCAGCAGACTACGGACTAGCGGGAGGTCCGACGAGCAGTACTTC. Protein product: CASRLRTSGRSDEQYF.

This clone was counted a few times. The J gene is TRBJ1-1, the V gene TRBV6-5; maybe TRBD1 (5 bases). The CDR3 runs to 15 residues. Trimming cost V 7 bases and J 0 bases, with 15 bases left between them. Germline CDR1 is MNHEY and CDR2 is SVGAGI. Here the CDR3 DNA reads TGTGCCAGCATCGGACCGGGGGGGATGAACACTGAAGCTTTCTTT. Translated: CASIGPGGMNTEAFF.

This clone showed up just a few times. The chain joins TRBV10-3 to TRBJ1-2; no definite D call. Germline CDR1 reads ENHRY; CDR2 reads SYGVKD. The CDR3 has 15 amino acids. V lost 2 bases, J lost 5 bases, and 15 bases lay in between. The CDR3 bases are TGTGCCATCAGTGAGCCTGGCACCCAATCGTATGGCTACACCTTC. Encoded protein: CAISEPGTQSYGYTF.

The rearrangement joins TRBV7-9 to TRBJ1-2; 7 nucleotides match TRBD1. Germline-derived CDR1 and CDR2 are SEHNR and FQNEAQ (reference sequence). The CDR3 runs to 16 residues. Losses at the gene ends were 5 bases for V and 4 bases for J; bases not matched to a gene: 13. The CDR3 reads CASSDPNRGPFYGYTF. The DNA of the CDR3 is TGTGCCAGCAGCGACCCCAACAGGGGCCCGTTCTATGGCTACACCTTC.

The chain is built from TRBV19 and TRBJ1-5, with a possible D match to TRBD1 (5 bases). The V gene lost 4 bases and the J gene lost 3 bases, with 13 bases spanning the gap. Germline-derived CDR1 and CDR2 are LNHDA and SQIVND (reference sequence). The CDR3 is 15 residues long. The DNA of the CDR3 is TGTGCCAGTAGTACTCCGGGGCGGGACAATCAGCCCCAGCATTTT. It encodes CASSTPGRDNQPQHF.

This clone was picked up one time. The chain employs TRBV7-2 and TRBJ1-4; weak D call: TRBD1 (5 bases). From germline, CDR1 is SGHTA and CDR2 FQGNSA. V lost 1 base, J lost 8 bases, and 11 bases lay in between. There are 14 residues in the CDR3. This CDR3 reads CASSLGRVGEKLFF. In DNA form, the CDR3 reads TGTGCCAGCAGCTTAGGCAGGGTGGGAGAAAAACTGTTTTTT.

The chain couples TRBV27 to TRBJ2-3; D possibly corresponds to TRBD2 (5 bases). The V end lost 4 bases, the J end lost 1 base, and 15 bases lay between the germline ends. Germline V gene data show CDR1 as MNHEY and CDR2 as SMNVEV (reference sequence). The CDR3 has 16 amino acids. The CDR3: CASSYRLDWGTDTQYF. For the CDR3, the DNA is TGTGCCAGCAGTTACCGGCTGGACTGGGGCACAGATACGCAGTATTTT.

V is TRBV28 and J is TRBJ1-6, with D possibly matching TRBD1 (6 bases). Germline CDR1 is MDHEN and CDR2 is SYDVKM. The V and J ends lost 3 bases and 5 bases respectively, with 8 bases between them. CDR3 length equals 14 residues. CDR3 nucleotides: TGTGCCAGCAGTTTGGACAGTAATAATTCACCCCTCCACTTT. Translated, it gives CASSLDSNNSPLHF.